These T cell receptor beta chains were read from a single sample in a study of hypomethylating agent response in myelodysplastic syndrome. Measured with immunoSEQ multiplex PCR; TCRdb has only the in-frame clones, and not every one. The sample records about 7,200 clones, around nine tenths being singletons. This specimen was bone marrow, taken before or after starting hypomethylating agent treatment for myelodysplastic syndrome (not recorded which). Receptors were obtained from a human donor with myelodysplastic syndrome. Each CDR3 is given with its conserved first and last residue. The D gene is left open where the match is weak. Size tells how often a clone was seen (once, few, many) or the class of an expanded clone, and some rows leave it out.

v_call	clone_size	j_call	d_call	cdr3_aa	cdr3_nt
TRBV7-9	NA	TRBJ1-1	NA	CASSLAGPEAFF	TGTGCCAGCAGCTTAGCTGGCCCTGAAGCTTTCTTT
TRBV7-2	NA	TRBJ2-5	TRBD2	CASSRKAGGGETQYF	TGTGCCAGCAGCCGAAAAGCGGGGGGCGGGGAGACCCAGTACTTC
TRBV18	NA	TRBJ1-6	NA	CASSPEPPSPLHF	TGTGCCAGCTCACCAGAACCTCCTTCACCCCTCCACTTT
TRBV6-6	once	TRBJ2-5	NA	CASSYSPSQETQYF	TGTGCCAGCAGTTACTCCCCCTCCCAAGAGACCCAGTACTTC
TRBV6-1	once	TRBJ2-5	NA	CASSEFRGGGETQYF	TGTGCCAGCAGTGAATTTAGGGGCGGGGGCGAGACCCAGTACTTC
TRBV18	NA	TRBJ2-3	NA	CASSSGEPEDYTDTQYF	TGTGCCAGCTCATCGGGGGAGCCAGAAGACTACACAGATACGCAGTATTTT
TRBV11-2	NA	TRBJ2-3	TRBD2	CASSQGLAGSGDTQYF	TGTGCCAGCAGCCAGGGACTAGCGGGGTCTGGAGATACGCAGTATTTT
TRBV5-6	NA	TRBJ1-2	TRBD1	CASNPTGVYGYTF	TGTGCCAGCAACCCGACAGGGGTCTATGGCTACACCTTC
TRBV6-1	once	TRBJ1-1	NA	CASQDSGAGNTEAFF	TGTGCCAGCCAAGATTCAGGGGCGGGAAACACTGAAGCTTTCTTT
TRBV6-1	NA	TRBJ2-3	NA	CASSELKDTQYF	TGTGCCAGCAGTGAATTGAAAGATACGCAGTATTTT
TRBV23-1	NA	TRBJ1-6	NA	CASSQSPQSPLHF	TGCGCCAGCAGTCAATCGCCTCAGTCACCCCTCCACTTT
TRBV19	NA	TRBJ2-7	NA	CASSNRAIGGEQYF	TGTGCCAGTAGTAACCGGGCAATAGGGGGCGAGCAGTACTTC
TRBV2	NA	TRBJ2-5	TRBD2	CASRSYQAGLQETQYF	TGTGCCAGCAGGTCATACCAAGCGGGGCTTCAAGAGACCCAGTACTTC
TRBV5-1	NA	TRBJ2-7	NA	CASSSNRELEQYF	TGCGCCAGCAGCTCTAACCGGGAATTAGAGCAGTACTTC
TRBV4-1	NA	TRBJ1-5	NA	CASSQDRRGVNQPQHF	TGCGCCAGCAGCCAAGATCGTAGGGGAGTCAATCAGCCCCAGCATTTT
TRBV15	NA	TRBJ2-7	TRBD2	CATSRELTSGGPGEQYF	TGTGCCACCAGCAGAGAGCTCACTAGCGGGGGGCCGGGAGAGCAGTACTTC
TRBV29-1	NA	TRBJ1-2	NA	CSVDQGAVYGYTF	TGCAGCGTTGATCAGGGTGCAGTTTATGGCTACACCTTC
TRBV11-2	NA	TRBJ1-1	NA	CASSGYAEAFF	TGTGCCAGCAGCGGTTACGCTGAAGCTTTCTTT
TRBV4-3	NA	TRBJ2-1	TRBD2	CASSQEGGSGGAPYNEQFF	TGCGCCAGCAGCCAAGAAGGCGGAAGCGGGGGGGCTCCCTACAATGAGCAGTTCTTC
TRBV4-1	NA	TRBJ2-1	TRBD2	CASSHASGGAANEQFF	TGCGCCAGCAGCCATGCTAGCGGGGGGGCGGCCAATGAGCAGTTCTTC
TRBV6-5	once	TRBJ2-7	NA	CASSQLYEQYF	TGTGCCAGCTCCCAGCTCTACGAGCAGTACTTC
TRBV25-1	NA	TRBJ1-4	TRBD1	CASSSTNRGSTNEKLFF	TGTGCCAGCAGCTCAACGAACAGGGGTTCAACTAATGAAAAACTGTTTTTT
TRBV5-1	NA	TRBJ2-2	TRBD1	CASSLETGGTGELFF	TGCGCCAGCAGCTTAGAGACAGGGGGCACCGGGGAGCTGTTTTTT
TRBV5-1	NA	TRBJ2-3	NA	CASSLAGGEVTQYF	TGCGCCAGCAGCTTGGCCGGAGGGGAAGTTACGCAGTATTTT
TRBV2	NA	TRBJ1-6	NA	CASIGAGHRKGSPLHF	TGTGCCAGCATTGGTGCGGGACACCGAAAAGGATCACCCCTCCACTTT
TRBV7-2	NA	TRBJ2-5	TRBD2	CASSLRRGGRGETQYF	TGTGCCAGCAGCTTAAGGCGGGGGGGCAGGGGAGAGACCCAGTACTTC
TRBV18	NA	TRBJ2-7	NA	CASSPKHEQYF	TGTGCCAGCTCACCCAAGCACGAGCAGTACTTC
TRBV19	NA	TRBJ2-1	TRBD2	CASSLSGAYNEQFF	TGTGCCAGTAGTCTAAGCGGGGCCTACAATGAGCAGTTCTTC
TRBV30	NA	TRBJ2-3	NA	CASPGGQDTQYF	TGTGCCAGTCCGGGGGGCCAAGATACGCAGTATTTT
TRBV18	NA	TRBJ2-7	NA	CASSLSEGSWYEQYF	TGTGCCAGCTCACTGTCAGAAGGAAGCTGGTACGAGCAGTACTTC
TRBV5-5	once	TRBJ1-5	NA	CASSFGGSQPQHF	TGTGCCAGCAGCTTTGGAGGGAGTCAGCCCCAGCATTTT
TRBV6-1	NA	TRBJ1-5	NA	CASKIDILSNQPQHF	TGTGCCAGCAAGATCGACATCTTAAGCAATCAGCCCCAGCATTTT
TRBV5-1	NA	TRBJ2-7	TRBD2	CASTPGLAGEDLGEQYF	TGCGCCAGCACCCCCGGACTAGCGGGAGAAGATTTGGGCGAGCAGTACTTC
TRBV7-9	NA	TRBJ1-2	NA	CASRLGGSVGGYTF	TGTGCCAGCAGACTGGGGGGATCGGTTGGCGGCTACACCTTC
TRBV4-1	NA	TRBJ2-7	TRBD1	CASSPGTGFYEQYF	TGCGCCAGCAGCCCCGGGACAGGCTTTTACGAGCAGTACTTC
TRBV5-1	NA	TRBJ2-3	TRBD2	CASSQTGGGPGTDTQYF	TGCGCCAGCAGCCAGACGGGCGGGGGGCCTGGCACAGATACGCAGTATTTT
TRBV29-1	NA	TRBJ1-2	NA	CSDRTANYGYTF	TGCAGCGATCGAACAGCTAACTATGGCTACACCTTC
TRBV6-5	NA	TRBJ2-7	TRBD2	CASRRTSGGYEQYF	TGTGCCAGCAGGCGGACTAGCGGGGGCTACGAGCAGTACTTC
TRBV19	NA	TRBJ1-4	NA	CASSGSVYPGEKLFF	TGTGCCAGTAGTGGTTCTGTTTACCCAGGAGAAAAACTGTTTTTT
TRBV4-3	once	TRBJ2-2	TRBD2	CASSQGLAGYTGELFF	TGCGCCAGCAGCCAAGGACTAGCGGGGTACACCGGGGAGCTGTTTTTT
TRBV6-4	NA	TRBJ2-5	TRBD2	CASSVVASGEEETQYF	TGTGCCAGCAGTGTTGTGGCTAGCGGAGAAGAAGAGACCCAGTACTTC
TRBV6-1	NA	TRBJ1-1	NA	CASSEIRGPTNTEAFF	TGTGCCAGCAGTGAAATTCGGGGCCCCACCAACACTGAAGCTTTCTTT